The 21 T cell receptor beta chains below were found in one sample sequenced in a study of T cells in localized non-small cell lung cancer. Here immunoSEQ multiplex PCR was the method, and the copy in TCRdb shows in-frame clones only, minus some. The sample contains approximately 22,000 clones, more than 85% of which appear only once. The specimen comprised PBMCs, sampled before any cancer treatment. All receptors come from a man aged 35 to 69 with stage II squamous cell lung carcinoma.

The V and J genes are TRBV30 and TRBJ2-7; 7 nucleotides agree with TRBD1. Germline trimming cut 3 bases from V and 3 bases from J; bases unmatched to any gene: 14. The CDR3 contains 16 residues. Germline assignment: CDR1 GTSNPN and CDR2 SVGIG (reference sequence). CDR3 protein: CAWRGTAVSTHYEQYF. The CDR3 nucleotides are TGTGCCTGGAGGGGGACAGCCGTGAGTACTCACTACGAGCAGTACTTC.

The chain has TRBV5-1 and TRBJ1-3, with D uncertain. The germline V and J ends were trimmed by 0 bases and 0 bases, with 7 bases remaining between them. Germline V gene lookup returns CDR1 SGHRS and CDR2 YFSETQ. The length of the CDR3 is 15 residues. CDR3 nucleotide sequence: TGCGCCAGCAGCTTGGGAGAGCCCTCTGGAAACACCATATATTTT. It encodes CASSLGEPSGNTIYF.

The V gene is TRBV7-9, the J gene TRBJ2-3; D tentatively fits TRBD1 or TRBD2 (5 bases each). V lost 6 bases and J 3 bases, leaving 13 bases between the germline ends. The CDR3 sequence is 14 residues long. Germline V gene lookup returns CDR1 SEHNR and CDR2 FQNEAQ (reference sequence). The CDR3 bases are TGTGCCAGCAGTTCAGGGAGAGGAACAGATACGCAGTATTTT. Protein: CASSSGRGTDTQYF.

J is TRBJ2-7 and V is TRBV7-9; 7 nucleotides match TRBD2. CDR1 is SEHNR and CDR2 is FQNEAQ in the germline V gene (reference sequence). V gave up 0 bases and J gave up 0 bases; unmatched junction bases: 8. The CDR3 has 17 amino acids. The CDR3 nucleotides are TGTGCCAGCAGCTTAGCGCAGAGTAGCGGGTACTCCTACGAGCAGTACTTC. Translation gives CASSLAQSSGYSYEQYF. Full variable domain (remainder filled in from reference TRBV7-9 and TRBJ2-7): DTGVSQNPRHKITKRGQNVTFRCDPISEHNRLYWYRQTLGQGPEFLTYFQNEAQLEKSRLLSDRFSAERPKGSFSTLEIQRTEQGDSAMYLCASSLAQSSGYSYEQYFGPGTRLTVT.

This chain connects TRBV7-2 to TRBJ1-1; D is perhaps TRBD1 (5 bases). The CDR3 covers 11 residues. V lost 4 bases, J lost 10 bases, and 10 bases lay in between. The germline V gene encodes CDR1 SGHTA and CDR2 FQGNSA. The CDR3 is CASSSGLLAFF. The DNA for the CDR3 is TGTGCCAGCAGCTCGGGACTCTTAGCTTTCTTT. The variable domain in full, completed from reference TRBV7-2 and TRBJ1-1, reads GAGVSQSPSNKVTEKGKDVELRCDPISGHTALYWYRQSLGQGLEFLIYFQGNSAPDKSGLPSDRFSAERTGGSVSTLTIQRTQQEDSAVYLCASSSGLLAFFGQGTRLTVV.

The V gene is TRBV27, the J gene TRBJ1-1; 9 bases align to TRBD1. With 3 bases clipped from V and 3 bases from J, the junction kept 14 bases outside the gene matches. The CDR3 is 18 residues long. CDR1 is MNHEY, CDR2 SMNVEV, per germline (reference sequence). This CDR3 is CASSFPQLRGQGDTEAFF. The CDR3 nucleotides read TGTGCCAGCAGTTTCCCCCAGCTCAGGGGACAGGGAGACACTGAAGCTTTCTTT.

The chain carries TRBV7-9 and TRBJ2-3, with D hard to call. The V end was cut by 5 bases, the J end by 5 bases, with 17 bases between. This CDR3 contains 15 residues. Germline loops: CDR1 SEHNR, CDR2 FQNEAQ (reference sequence). The CDR3, as DNA: TGTGCCAGCAGCCCCGTGATTAATATAAGAGATACGCAGTATTTT. Its translation is CASSPVINIRDTQYF.

As DNA, the CDR3 is TGTGCCAGCTCACCCGGGACAGGGGGCGGAATGGTTGAGACCCAGTACTTC. This sequence encodes CASSPGTGGGMVETQYF. The rearrangement links TRBV18 to TRBJ2-5; the match to TRBD1 covers 12 bases. The V segment lost 3 bases and the J segment 5 bases; nucleotides outside the gene matches: 10. The CDR3 consists of 17 residues. Per germline, CDR1 KGHSH and CDR2 LQKENI.

In its sample, this clone was seen once. The CDR3 nucleotides are TGTGCCAGCAGTTTAGAATGGAGCTGGAGCGGGGGGGCGTCCGGGGAGCTGTTTTTT. As protein: CASSLEWSWSGGASGELFF. The genes are TRBV27 and TRBJ2-2; TRBD2 aligns across 10 bases. The CDR3 is made up of 19 amino acids. V was pared by 2 bases and J by 6 bases, with 15 bases of the junction left unmatched. In germline, CDR1 is MNHEY, CDR2 SMNVEV (reference sequence).

The chain employs TRBV6-5 and TRBJ2-2, with D tentatively TRBD1 (6 bases). The CDR3 is 13 amino acids. Looked up from germline, CDR1 is MNHEY and CDR2 is SVGAGI. V was cut by 6 bases and J by 3 bases, with 8 bases left in between. The CDR3 DNA sequence: TGTGCCAGCAGACAGGGTTACACCGGGGAGCTGTTTTTT. Translated: CASRQGYTGELFF.

This chain links TRBV5-8 with TRBJ1-5; 8 nucleotides align to TRBD1. The CDR3 contains 11 residues. V lost 3 bases and J lost 13; bases outside the gene matches: 3. Germline CDR1 SGHTS, CDR2 YDEGEE. CDR3 region: CASSSRQGQHF. The CDR3 coding sequence is TGTGCCAGCAGCTCGCGACAGGGGCAGCATTTT.

This chain connects TRBV10-3 to TRBJ1-1; no reliable D call. CDR3 size: 13 residues. Germline V gene lookup returns CDR1 ENHRY and CDR2 SYGVKD. V lost 10 bases to trimming and J lost 0 bases, with 12 bases between them. CDR3 loop: CATHSMMNTEAFF. In nucleotides, the CDR3 is TGTGCCACCCACAGCATGATGAACACTGAAGCTTTCTTT.

The DNA for the CDR3 is TGTGCCAGCAGTCCACAGGGGAGGGATACGCAGTATTTT. Translating gives CASSPQGRDTQYF. The V and J genes are TRBV28 and TRBJ2-3, with D possibly TRBD1 on 7 matching bases. This CDR3 region has 13 residues. Trimming cost V 5 bases and J 6 bases, with 12 bases left between them. Germline-derived CDR1 and CDR2 are MDHEN and SYDVKM.

The J gene is TRBJ2-5, the V gene TRBV10-3; no clear D gene. The CDR3 has 14 amino acids. V was clipped by 4 bases and J by 0 bases, with 9 bases between them. CDR1 and CDR2 from the germline V gene are ENHRY and SYGVKD. CDR3 residues: CAISVGPNQETQYF. The CDR3, as DNA: TGTGCCATCAGTGTTGGCCCTAACCAAGAGACCCAGTACTTC.

Concerning this clone: Other DNA sequences from this sample encode an identical CDR3 as well. The gene calls are TRBV5-4 and TRBJ2-3, with 14 bases that match TRBD2. Germline V lookup: CDR1 SGHNT, CDR2 YYREEE (reference sequence). V was pared by 4 bases and J by 3 bases, with 7 bases of the junction left unmatched. This CDR3 region has 17 residues. The CDR3 region has the DNA TGTGCCAGCAGCGTAAGACTAGCGGGGGGGCCAACAGATACGCAGTATTTT. It translates to CASSVRLAGGPTDTQYF.

The V gene is TRBV7-2, the J gene TRBJ2-1, with TRBD2 identical over 12 bases. Germline loops: CDR1 SGHTA, CDR2 FQGNSA. The V segment lost 5 bases and the J segment 10 bases; nucleotides outside the gene matches: 9. This CDR3 region has 15 residues. CDR3 nucleotides: TGTGCCAGCAGCAACCGACTAGCGGGAGTCGGCGAGCAGTTCTTC. Translated: CASSNRLAGVGEQFF.

This rearrangement joins TRBV6-5 to TRBJ1-1; D is uncertain. Trimming removed 6 bases from V and 7 bases from J, with 12 bases in between. The CDR3 runs to 12 residues. Germline values: CDR1 MNHEY, CDR2 SVGAGI. CDR3 protein: CASSPTSYEAFF. The CDR3, as DNA: TGTGCCAGCAGCCCTACCTCCTATGAAGCTTTCTTT.

V gene TRBV6-5 combines with J gene TRBJ2-3; 12 bases agree with TRBD1. Germline trimming cut 4 bases from V and 5 bases from J; bases unmatched to any gene: 1. The CDR3 totals 14 residues. From germline, CDR1 is MNHEY and CDR2 SVGAGI. CDR3 loop: CASSWDRGQDTQYF. CDR3 nucleotides: TGTGCCAGCAGTTGGGACAGGGGGCAAGATACGCAGTATTTT.

The chain uses TRBV30 and TRBJ1-4; tentatively, D is TRBD1 (6 bases). Germline lookup yields CDR1 GTSNPN and CDR2 SVGIG (reference sequence). The CDR3 totals 13 residues. V was trimmed by 2 bases and J by 7 bases, leaving 11 bases between them. In nucleotides, the CDR3 is TGTGCCTGGAGTTCAGGGGTCAGTGAAAAACTGTTTTTT. It translates to CAWSSGVSEKLFF.

This chain joins TRBV6-1 and TRBJ1-1; D call uncertain. CDR3 length: 13 residues. The V end was cut by 5 bases, the J end by 4 bases, with 11 bases between. The germline CDR1 and CDR2 sequences are MNHNS and SASEGT. Here the CDR3 DNA reads TGTGCCAGCAGTCAAAACCGGGTCACTGAAGCTTTCTTT. This encodes CASSQNRVTEAFF.

This chain links TRBV2 with TRBJ2-1; 10 nucleotides match TRBD2. The CDR3 is made up of 14 amino acids. Germline CDR1 SNHLY, CDR2 FYNNEI. After removal of 6 bases from V and 4 bases from J, the junction contained 3 bases not matched to a gene. The CDR3 is CASSSSGGYNEQFF. The CDR3 DNA sequence: TGTGCCAGCAGCTCTAGCGGGGGTTACAATGAGCAGTTCTTC.